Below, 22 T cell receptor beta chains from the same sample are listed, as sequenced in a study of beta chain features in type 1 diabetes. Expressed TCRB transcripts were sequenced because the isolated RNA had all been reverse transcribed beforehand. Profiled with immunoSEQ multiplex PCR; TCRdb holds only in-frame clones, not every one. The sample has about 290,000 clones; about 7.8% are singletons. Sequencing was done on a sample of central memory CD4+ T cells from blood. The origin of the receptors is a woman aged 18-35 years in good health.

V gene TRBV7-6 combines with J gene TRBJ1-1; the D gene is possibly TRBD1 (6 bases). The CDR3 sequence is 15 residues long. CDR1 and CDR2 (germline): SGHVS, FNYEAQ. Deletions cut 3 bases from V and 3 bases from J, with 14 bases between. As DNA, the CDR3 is TGTGCCAGCAGCTTGGTAGGGGGTGTCGACACTGAAGCTTTCTTT. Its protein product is CASSLVGGVDTEAFF.

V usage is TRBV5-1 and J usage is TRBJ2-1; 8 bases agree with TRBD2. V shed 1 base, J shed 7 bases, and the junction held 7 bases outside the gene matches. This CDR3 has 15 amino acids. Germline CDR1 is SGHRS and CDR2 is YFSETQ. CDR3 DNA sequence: TGCGCCAGCAGCTTGTTCTCGGGACTAGAGAATGAGCAGTTCTTC. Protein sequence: CASSLFSGLENEQFF. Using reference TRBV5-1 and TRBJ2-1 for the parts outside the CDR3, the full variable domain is KAGVTQTPRYLIKTRGQQVTLSCSPISGHRSVSWYQQTPGQGLQFLFEYFSETQRNKGNFPGRFSGRQFSNSRSEMNVSTLELGDSALYLCASSLFSGLENEQFFGPGTRLTVL.

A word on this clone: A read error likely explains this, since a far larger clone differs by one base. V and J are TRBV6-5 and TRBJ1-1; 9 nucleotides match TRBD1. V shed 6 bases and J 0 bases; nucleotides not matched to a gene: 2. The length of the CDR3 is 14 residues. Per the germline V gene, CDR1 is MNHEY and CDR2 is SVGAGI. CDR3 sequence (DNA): TGTGCCAGCAGCCGGGACAGGGTGAACACTGAAGCTTTCTTT. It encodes CASSRDRVNTEAFF.

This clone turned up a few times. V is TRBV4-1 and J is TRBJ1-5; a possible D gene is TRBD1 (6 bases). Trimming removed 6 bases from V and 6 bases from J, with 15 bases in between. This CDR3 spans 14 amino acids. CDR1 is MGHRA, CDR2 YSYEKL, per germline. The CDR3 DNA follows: TGCGCCAGCAGGGGGATTGCACAGGGTCAGCCCCAGCATTTT. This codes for CASRGIAQGQPQHF.

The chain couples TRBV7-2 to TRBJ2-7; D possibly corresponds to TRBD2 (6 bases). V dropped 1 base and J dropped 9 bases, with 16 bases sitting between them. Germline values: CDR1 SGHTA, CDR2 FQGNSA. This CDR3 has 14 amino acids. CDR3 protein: CASSLGGDVVRQYV. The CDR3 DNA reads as TGTGCCAGCAGCTTAGGGGGGGACGTGGTACGGCAGTACGTC.

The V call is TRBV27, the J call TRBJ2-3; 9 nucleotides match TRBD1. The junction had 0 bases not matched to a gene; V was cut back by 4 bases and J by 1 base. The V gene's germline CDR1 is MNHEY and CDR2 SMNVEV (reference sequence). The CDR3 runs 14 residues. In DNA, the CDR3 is TGTGCCAGCAGTTACAGGGGGCGCACAGATACGCAGTATTTT. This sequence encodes CASSYRGRTDTQYF.

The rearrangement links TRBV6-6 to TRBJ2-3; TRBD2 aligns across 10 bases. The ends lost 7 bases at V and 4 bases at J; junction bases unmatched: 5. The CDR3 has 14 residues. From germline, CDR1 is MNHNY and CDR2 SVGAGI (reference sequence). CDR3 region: CASKASGSSDTQYF. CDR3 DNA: TGTGCCAGCAAGGCTAGCGGGAGTTCAGATACGCAGTATTTT.

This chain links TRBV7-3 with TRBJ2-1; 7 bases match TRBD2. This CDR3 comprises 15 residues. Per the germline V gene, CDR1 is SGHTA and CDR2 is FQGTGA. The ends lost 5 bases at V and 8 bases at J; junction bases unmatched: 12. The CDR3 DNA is TGTGCCAGCAGCGCAACTAGCGCGTCTAAAGATGAGCAGTTCTTC. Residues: CASSATSASKDEQFF. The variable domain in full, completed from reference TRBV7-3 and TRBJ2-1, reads GAGVSQTPSNKVTEKGKYVELRCDPISGHTALYWYRQSLGQGPEFLIYFQGTGAADDSGLPNDRFFAVRPEGSVSTLKIQRTERGDSAVYLCASSATSASKDEQFFGPGTRLTVL.

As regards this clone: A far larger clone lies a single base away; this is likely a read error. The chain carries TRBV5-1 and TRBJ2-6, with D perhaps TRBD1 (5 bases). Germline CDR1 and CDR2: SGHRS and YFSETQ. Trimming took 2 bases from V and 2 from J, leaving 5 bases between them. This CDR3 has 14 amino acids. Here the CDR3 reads CASSFRAGANVLTF. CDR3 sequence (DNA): TGCGCCAGCAGCTTCAGGGCTGGGGCCAACGTCCTGACTTTC.

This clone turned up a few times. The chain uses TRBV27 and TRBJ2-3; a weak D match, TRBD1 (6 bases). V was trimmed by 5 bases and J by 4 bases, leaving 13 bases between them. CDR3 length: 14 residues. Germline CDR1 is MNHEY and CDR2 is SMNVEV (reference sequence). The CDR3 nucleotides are TGTGCCAGCAGTGGCAAACAGGGCCCAGATACGCAGTATTTT. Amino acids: CASSGKQGPDTQYF.

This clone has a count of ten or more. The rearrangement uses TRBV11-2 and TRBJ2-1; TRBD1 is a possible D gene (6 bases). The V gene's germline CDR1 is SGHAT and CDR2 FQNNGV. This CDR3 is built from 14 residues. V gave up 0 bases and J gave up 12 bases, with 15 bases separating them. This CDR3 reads CASSLDPTGRGQFF. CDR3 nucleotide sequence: TGTGCCAGCAGCTTAGATCCTACAGGCAGGGGGCAGTTCTTC.

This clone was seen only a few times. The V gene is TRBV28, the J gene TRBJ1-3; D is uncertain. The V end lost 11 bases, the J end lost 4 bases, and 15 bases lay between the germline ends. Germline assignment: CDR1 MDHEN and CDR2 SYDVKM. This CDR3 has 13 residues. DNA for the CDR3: TGTGCCTCGATCCGGGGAGTAGGAAACACCATATATTTT. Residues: CASIRGVGNTIYF.

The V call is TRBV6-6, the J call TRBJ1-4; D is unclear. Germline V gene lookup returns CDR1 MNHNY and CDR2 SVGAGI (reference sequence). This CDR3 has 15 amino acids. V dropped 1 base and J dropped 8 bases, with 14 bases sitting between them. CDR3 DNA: TGTGCCAGCAGTTACTTTCCGGGATCATGGGAAAAACTGTTTTTT. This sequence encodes CASSYFPGSWEKLFF.

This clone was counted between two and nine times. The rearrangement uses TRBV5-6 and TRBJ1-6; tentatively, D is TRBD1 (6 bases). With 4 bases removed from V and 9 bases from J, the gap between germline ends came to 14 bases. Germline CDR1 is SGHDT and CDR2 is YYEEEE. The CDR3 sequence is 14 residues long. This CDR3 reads CASSTGQIGSPLHF. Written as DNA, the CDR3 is TGTGCCAGCAGCACGGGACAAATCGGTTCACCCCTCCACTTT. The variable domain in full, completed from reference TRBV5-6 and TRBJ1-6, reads DAGVTQSPTHLIKTRGQQVTLRCSPKSGHDTVSWYQQALGQGPQFIFQYYEEEERQRGNFPDRFSGHQFPNYSSELNVNALLLGDSALYLCASSTGQIGSPLHFGNGTRLTVT.

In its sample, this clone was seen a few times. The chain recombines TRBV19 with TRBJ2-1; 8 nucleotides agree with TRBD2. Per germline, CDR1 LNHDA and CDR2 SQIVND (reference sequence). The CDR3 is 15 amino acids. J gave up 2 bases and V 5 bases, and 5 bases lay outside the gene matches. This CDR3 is CASSQSGSPYNEQFF. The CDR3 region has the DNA TGTGCCAGTAGTCAGAGCGGGAGCCCCTACAATGAGCAGTTCTTC.

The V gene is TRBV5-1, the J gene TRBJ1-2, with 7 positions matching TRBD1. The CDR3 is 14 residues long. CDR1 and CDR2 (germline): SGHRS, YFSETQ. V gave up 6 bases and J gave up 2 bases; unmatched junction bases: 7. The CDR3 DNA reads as TGCGCCAGCACCGGGACAGCGTCCAACTATGGCTACACCTTC. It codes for CASTGTASNYGYTF.

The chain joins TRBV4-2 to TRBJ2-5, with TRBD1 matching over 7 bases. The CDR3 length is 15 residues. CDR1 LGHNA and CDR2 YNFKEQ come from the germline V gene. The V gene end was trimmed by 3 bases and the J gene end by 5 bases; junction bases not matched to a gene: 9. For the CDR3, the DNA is TGTGCCAGCAGCCAGCCGGGACAGCGAACCGAGACCCAGTACTTC. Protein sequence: CASSQPGQRTETQYF.

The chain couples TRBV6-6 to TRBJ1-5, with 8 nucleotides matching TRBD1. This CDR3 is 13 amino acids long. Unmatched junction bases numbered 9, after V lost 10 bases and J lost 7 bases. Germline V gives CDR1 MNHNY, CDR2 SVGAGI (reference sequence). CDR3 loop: CAISGGLWQPQHF. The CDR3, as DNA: TGTGCCATCTCAGGGGGCCTCTGGCAGCCCCAGCATTTT.

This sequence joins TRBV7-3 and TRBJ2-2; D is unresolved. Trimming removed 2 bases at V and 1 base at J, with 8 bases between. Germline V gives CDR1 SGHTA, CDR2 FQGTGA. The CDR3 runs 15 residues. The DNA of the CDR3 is TGTGCCAGCAGCTTAGTTTTACAGAACACCGGGGAGCTGTTTTTT. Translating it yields CASSLVLQNTGELFF.

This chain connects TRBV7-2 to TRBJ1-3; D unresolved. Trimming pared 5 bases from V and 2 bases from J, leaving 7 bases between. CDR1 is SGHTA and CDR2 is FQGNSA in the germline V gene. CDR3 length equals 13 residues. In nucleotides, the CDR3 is TGTGCCAGCAGCCGCCCTCCTGGAAACACCATATATTTT. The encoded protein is CASSRPPGNTIYF.

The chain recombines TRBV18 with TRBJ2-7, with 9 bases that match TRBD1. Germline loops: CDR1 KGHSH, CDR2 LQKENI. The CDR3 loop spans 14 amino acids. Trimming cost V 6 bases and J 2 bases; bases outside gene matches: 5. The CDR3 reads CASSSGTGPYEQYF. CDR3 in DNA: TGTGCCAGCTCGTCCGGGACAGGGCCCTACGAGCAGTACTTC.

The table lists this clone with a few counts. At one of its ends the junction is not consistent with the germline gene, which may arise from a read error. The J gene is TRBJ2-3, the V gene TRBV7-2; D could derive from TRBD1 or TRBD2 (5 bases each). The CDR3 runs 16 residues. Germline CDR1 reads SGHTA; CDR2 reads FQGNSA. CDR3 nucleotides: TGCGCCAGCAGCCAAGTGGCCAGATCCGAGGGGGATACGCAGTATTTT. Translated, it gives CASSQVARSEGDTQYF.